This T cell receptor beta chain appears in the sequencing data of a study of T cell responses to AZD1222 COVID-19 vaccine. TCRdb's table, derived via immunoSEQ multiplex PCR, lists solely in-frame clones and lacks some. The table lists roughly 120,000 clones, around 90% of them singletons. This clone was counted between two and nine times. The target antigen is unknown. Notes on the study in general: Clonal diversity may have been underestimated in mostly white British donors. Repertoire sampling was restricted to post-peak T cell response timepoints. Spike-wide coverage was observed for vaccine-associated CD4 TCRs, with dominant responses at 160-218 and 743-854.

Sequences were derived from peripheral blood, sampled on day 0 of AZD1222 vaccination. The TCR comes from an adult in good health.

The CDR3 DNA sequence: TGTGCCAGCAGCGGGACAGGGAGTCTGAATGAGCAGTTCTTC. Translating it yields CASSGTGSLNEQFF. This sequence joins TRBV6-5 and TRBJ2-1; 9 nucleotides match TRBD1. The CDR3 spans 14 residues. CDR1 and CDR2 (germline): MNHEY, SVGAGI. V gave up 6 bases and J gave up 7 bases; unmatched junction bases: 7.